This T cell receptor beta chain was identified during a study of cytomegalovirus exposure and HLA in healthy donors. Findings and caveats of the study: Cytomegalovirus-associated TCR beta chains were listed, numbering roughly 150. Most of the CMV-associated TCR beta chains (in a later analysis) appeared to be HLA-restricted.

The CDR3 contains 14 residues. The V segment lost 2 bases and the J segment 3 bases; nucleotides outside the gene matches: 1. Looked up from germline, CDR1 is KGHSH and CDR2 is LQKENI. PCR was performed using 60 Vbeta and 13 Jbeta primers. As handled by the study authors: Per a later analysis, the number of unique TCR beta chains was some 80 million, of which about 11 million were shared. The table came from immunoSEQ multiplex PCR; TCRdb's copy has only in-frame clones and leaves some out. V and J calls and clone size come straight from that table; D and trimming were deduced from the DNA. The repertoire holds 150,000 to 200,000 clones, with approximately 70% as singletons. Note on this clone: Antigen unknown.

This receptor was taken from a human donor in good health. Sequencing was carried out using PBMCs. The chain has TRBV18 and TRBJ1-1, with TRBD1 matching 9 bases. DNA for the CDR3: TGTGCCAGCTCACCAACAGGGGGCCACACTGAAGCTTTCTTT. This translates into CASSPTGGHTEAFF.